Following are 5 T cell receptor beta chains from one sample sequenced in a study of T cell responses to AZD1222 COVID-19 vaccine. Generated by immunoSEQ multiplex PCR, the TCRdb table keeps only in-frame clones and is missing some. The data hold about 87,000 clones, with over 75% observed a single time. The sequences come from peripheral blood, collected on day 0 of AZD1222 vaccination. Receptor source: an adult in good health.

The J gene is TRBJ2-7, the V gene TRBV24-1, with 7 positions matching TRBD1. Germline CDR1 and CDR2: KGHDR and SFDVKD. V gave up 3 bases and J gave up 8 bases; unmatched junction bases: 15. The CDR3 extends over 16 amino acids. The CDR3 DNA reads as TGTGCCACCAGTGATACAGGGGACGCTAGTTCAATGAAGCAGTACTTC. It translates to CATSDTGDASSMKQYF.

This rearrangement joins TRBV4-3 to TRBJ2-1; the D gene is possibly TRBD2 (5 bases). V was shortened by 1 base and J by 0 bases, with 13 bases between the two germline ends. The CDR3 has 17 residues. Germline CDR1 LGHNA, CDR2 YSLEER. The CDR3 DNA reads as TGCGCCAGCAGCCAAGCTTCGACTACCCCCTCCTACAATGAGCAGTTCTTC. Translation gives CASSQASTTPSYNEQFF.

CDR3 coding DNA: TGTGCCAGCAGCCAAGATCTGTCCGTACCCTACGAGCAGTACTTC. It translates to CASSQDLSVPYEQYF. The rearrangement links TRBV3-1 (or the pseudogene TRBV3-2) to TRBJ2-7; D unresolved. V was pared by 0 bases and J by 2 bases, with 11 bases between. Germline V gene data show CDR1 as LGHDT and CDR2 as YNNKEL (reference sequence). CDR3 length: 15 amino acids.

This clone was found once. The V and J genes are TRBV28 and TRBJ2-7; TRBD2 aligns across 11 bases. V was pared by 3 bases and J by 4 bases, with 5 bases of the junction left unmatched. CDR1 and CDR2 from the germline V gene are MDHEN and SYDVKM. The length of the CDR3 is 15 residues. The CDR3 DNA reads TGTGCCAGCAGTTTGGAGACTAGCGGGATGTACGAGCAGTACTTC. As protein: CASSLETSGMYEQYF.

The V and J genes are TRBV6-4 and TRBJ1-1; perhaps TRBD1 as D (5 bases). The V gene's germline CDR1 is MRHNA and CDR2 SNTAGT. Trimming left V 2 bases short and J 9 bases short, with 19 bases between. The CDR3 loop spans 15 amino acids. The CDR3 DNA reads as TGTGCCAGCAGTGACAGCCCCGGGACGGCCAAAAAAGCTTTCTTT. It specifies CASSDSPGTAKKAFF.